This T cell receptor (beta chain) was retrieved from a study of T cells expressing NK-cell markers. Study results and caveats: Certain NKG2C+ T cell clones were expanded, and their HCMV specificity remained unclear.

After re-calling the 5' RACE reads, TCRdb lists one entry per CDR3 protein, DNA absent. The sample data list about 400,000 distinct CDR3 sequences. Remarks on this clonotype: Its antigen remains unidentified.

There are 14 residues in the CDR3. Germline CDR1 is SNHLY and CDR2 is FYNNEI. This TCR was recovered from a woman in her forties or fifties in good health. This chain links TRBV2 with TRBJ2-6; TCRdb reports TRBD1, a call that lacks DNA to check it against. The sample was blood T cells: a sorted CD56 or NKG2C T cell subset, CD4+ or CD8+ T cells, or bulk PBMC T cells (not recorded which). The CDR3: CASRRQLGANVLTF.